This TCR beta chain appears in the sequencing data of a study of cytomegalovirus exposure and HLA in healthy donors. Study results and limitations: It has been reported that TCR beta sequences accurately predicted the HLA-A and HLA-B alleles of most subjects. Relative to the roughly 700-donor mean, N-insertions were reportedly fewer in an Asian-associated ancestry cluster in a later analysis.

The junction had 9 bases not matched to a gene; V was cut back by 8 bases and J by 0 bases. Per germline, CDR1 WSHSY and CDR2 SAAADI. The length of the CDR3 is 16 residues. Primers included in the PCR were 60 Vbeta and 13 Jbeta primers. Only in-frame clones appear in the TCRdb table, and some are missing; sequencing was by immunoSEQ multiplex PCR. The sample carries 150,000 to 200,000 clones, 65% to 90% recorded once. On this clone: Its target is unknown.

This chain uses TRBV10-2 with TRBJ2-3; 9 positions agree with TRBD2. Material: PBMCs. The sequence was collected from a human donor in good health. Here the CDR3 reads CASLRRAGGSTDTQYF. CDR3 DNA sequence: TGCGCCAGCTTGCGGAGAGCGGGGGGCAGCACAGATACGCAGTATTTT.